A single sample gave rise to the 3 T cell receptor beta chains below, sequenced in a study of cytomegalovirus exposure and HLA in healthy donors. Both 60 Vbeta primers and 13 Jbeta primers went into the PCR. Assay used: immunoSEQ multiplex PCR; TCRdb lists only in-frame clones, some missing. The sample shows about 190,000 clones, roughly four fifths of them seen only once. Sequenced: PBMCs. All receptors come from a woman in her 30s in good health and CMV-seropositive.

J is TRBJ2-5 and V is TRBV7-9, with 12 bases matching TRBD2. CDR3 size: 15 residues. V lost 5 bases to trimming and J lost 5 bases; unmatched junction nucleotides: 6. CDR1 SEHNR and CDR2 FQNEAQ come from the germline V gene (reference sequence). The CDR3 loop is CASSIRTSGTETQYF. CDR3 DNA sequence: TGTGCCAGCAGCATACGGACTAGCGGGACTGAGACCCAGTACTTC.

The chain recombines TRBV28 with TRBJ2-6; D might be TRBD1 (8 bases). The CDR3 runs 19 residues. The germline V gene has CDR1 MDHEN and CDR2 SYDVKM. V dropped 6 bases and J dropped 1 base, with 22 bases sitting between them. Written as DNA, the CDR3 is TGTGCCAGCAGCCAGGAGGGGGGGACAGGAGTATCTGGGGCCAACGTCCTGACTTTC. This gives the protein CASSQEGGTGVSGANVLTF.

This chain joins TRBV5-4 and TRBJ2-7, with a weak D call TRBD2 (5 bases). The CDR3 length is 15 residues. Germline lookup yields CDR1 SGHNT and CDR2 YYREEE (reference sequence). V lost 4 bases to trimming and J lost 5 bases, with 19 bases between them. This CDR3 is CASSQVDGIVDEQYF. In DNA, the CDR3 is TGTGCCAGCAGCCAAGTAGACGGGATTGTCGACGAGCAGTACTTC.